This T cell receptor beta chain was identified during a study of HIV-infected patients and healthy controls. This CDR3 is 13 amino acids long. The V and J ends lost 11 bases and 5 bases respectively, with 15 bases between them. This clonotype is medium-sized within its sample. Antiretroviral therapy had run roughly three months, about 14 weeks, before follow-up blood collection. The repertoire came from unfractionated whole blood and reflected all unsorted peripheral T cells. Reverse transcription used roughly 480 ng RNA and constant-region primers for alpha and beta. Alpha and beta chain libraries were made separately by chain-specific third strand synthesis with multiplexing indices. Via MiXCR, TCRdb re-called the 5' RACE reads, giving one row per CDR3 protein. The data show fewer than 5,500 distinct CDR3 sequences, with about 8% seen just once and about 42% held by the top ten.

The sample consisted of blood, taken during antiretroviral therapy. The sequence came from an adult with HIV infection. This chain connects TRBV12-3 or TRBV12-4 to TRBJ2-2; tentatively, D is TRBD1 (5 bases). CDR3 in DNA: TGTGCCGACCGGCAGGGAAAAACCGGGGAGCTGTTTTTT. It encodes CADRQGKTGELFF.